This entry features one TCR beta chain sequence. There is no known antigen for this receptor. No quality values exist for individual bases; no much larger clone is one base distant. The immunoSEQ Assay was used to sequence TCRbeta CDR3 regions. After extraction, genomic DNA underwent amplification by bias-controlled multiplex PCR, followed by high-throughput sequencing. As for how the authors treated the data: Collapsing and filtering of sequences were performed to quantify the absolute abundance of each unique TCRbeta CDR3 region. T cell fraction was estimated by normalization of TCRbeta template counts to usable DNA, with usable DNA being measured through amplification of reference genes present in all nucleated cells. Repertoire TCRs were annotated as SARS-CoV-2-specific when V gene, CDR3 amino acid sequence and J gene were exactly matched to a known reactive TCR set. The reference SARS-CoV-2 TCR set came from MIRA and was filtered for enrichment in COVID-19-positive ImmuneCODE repertoires, removing public or cross-reactive TCRs. Using the MIRA antigens, annotated TCRs were further analysed by specific ORF or by position within an ORF. Breadth was defined as the number of annotated unique rearrangements divided by the total number of unique productive rearrangements, and depth was defined as the summed frequency of the annotated unique rearrangements. TCR breadth was compared between groups using two-sided Wilcoxon rank-sum tests. TCRdb limited this immuneACCESS table to in-frame rearrangements with V and J called. A share of clones is missing; checked studies link under half to unresolved V genes, and the rest is unexplained. V and J calls and clone size come straight from that table; D and trimming were deduced from the DNA. The sample profile shows 350,000 to 500,000 clones; 80% to 95% of them were found once. The biggest ten clones account for 10% to 15% of the sample.

The treatment or condition label of this sample denotes: about 20 received Ad26.COV2.S at low or high dose, single or two shots; about 5 received placebo; per-sample allocation not given. For vaccine and placebo recipients, the sequenced repertoires came from samples collected on day 63 after the first injection. Cohort 1b enrolled 25 adults aged 18-55 years at a single site in Boston, USA, between 29 July and 7 August 2020. Ad26.COV2.S was a replication-incompetent adenovirus type 26 vector expressing a prefusion-stabilized SARS-CoV-2 spike protein from the original Wuhan strain. The source of the sample is a study of Ad26.COV2.S vaccination and SARS-CoV-2 variants (dated by TCRdb to the early 2020s). Background for the entire study: Donors in the vaccine arm were drawn from COV1001, a multicentre, randomized, double-blind, placebo-controlled phase I-IIa trial testing Ad26.COV2.S in healthy adults. The TCR-sequenced set comprised around 30 samples: some 19 Ad26.COV2.S vaccine recipients, 5 placebo recipients and 8 SARS-CoV-2 convalescent individuals. Throughout the experiments and outcome assessment, investigators stayed blinded to trial group allocation. TCRbeta repertoire sequencing was used to assess the specificity and breadth of SARS-CoV-2-reactive T cell receptors after Ad26.COV2.S vaccination. Trial participants were randomized into five groups of five: low-dose or high-dose Ad26.COV2.S given once or twice, or placebo on both occasions. Ad26.COV2.S was administered intramuscularly at 5 x 10^10 or 1 x 10^11 viral particles, either as a single shot or as two shots given 56 days apart.

The paper's findings and limits, for the study overall: The study was not powered to compare responses between vaccine doses or regimens. It was noted by the authors that total T cell responses may have been underestimated by the TCR breadth and depth analyses. After vaccination, spike-specific CD8+ and CD4+ T cell responses were reported to show substantial breadth. Compared with placebo recipients, Ad26.COV2.S recipients showed higher spike-specific TCR breadth (P = 0.0014). Non-spike TCR breadth was comparable between vaccine and placebo recipients, consistent with the vaccine containing only spike.

The source was peripheral blood, collected in a trial of Ad26.COV2.S vaccine versus placebo. The sequence was collected from a person aged 18-65 years who received the Ad26.COV2.S COVID-19 vaccine or a placebo.

The DNA is TGTGCCAGCAGCGCCGGGACTAGCGGGCCATACAATGAGCAGTTCTTC. Its protein reads: CASSAGTSGPYNEQFF. The chain is assembled from TRBV5-4 and TRBJ2-1, with 12 junctional bases fitting TRBD2. The CDR3 contains 16 residues, cysteine and phenylalanine counted. Here the CDR3 DNA is all that survives: 48 bases in frame from base 1. Unmatched junction bases come to 6, with V trimmed by 4 bases and J by 4 bases. As encoded in the germline V gene (reference sequence), CDR1 is SGHNT while CDR2 is YYREEE.